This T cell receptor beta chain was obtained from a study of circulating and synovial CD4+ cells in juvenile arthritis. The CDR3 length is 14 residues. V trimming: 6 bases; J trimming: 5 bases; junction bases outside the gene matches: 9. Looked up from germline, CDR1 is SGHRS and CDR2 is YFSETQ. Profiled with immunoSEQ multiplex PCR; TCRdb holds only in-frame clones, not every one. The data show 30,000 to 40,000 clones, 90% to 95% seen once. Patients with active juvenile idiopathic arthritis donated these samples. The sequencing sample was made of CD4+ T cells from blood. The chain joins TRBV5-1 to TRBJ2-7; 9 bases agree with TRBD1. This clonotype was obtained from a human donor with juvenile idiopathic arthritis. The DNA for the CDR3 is TGCGCCAGCAACCCACAGGGGGCGATCGACGAGCAGTACTTC. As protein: CASNPQGAIDEQYF.